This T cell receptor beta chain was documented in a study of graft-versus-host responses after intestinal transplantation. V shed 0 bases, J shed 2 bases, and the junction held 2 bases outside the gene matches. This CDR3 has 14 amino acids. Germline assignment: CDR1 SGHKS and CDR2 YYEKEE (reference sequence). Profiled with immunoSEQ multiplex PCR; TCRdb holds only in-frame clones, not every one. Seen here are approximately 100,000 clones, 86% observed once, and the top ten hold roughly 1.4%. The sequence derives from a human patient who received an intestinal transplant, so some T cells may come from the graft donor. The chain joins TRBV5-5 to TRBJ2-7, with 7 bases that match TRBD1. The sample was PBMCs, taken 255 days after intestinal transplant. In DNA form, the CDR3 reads TGTGCCAGCAGCTTGGCCGGGACAGCCTACGAGCAGTACTTC. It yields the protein CASSLAGTAYEQYF.